This entry lists 32 T cell receptor beta chains sequenced from one sample in a study of T cells expressing NK-cell markers. With the 5' RACE reads reprocessed, TCRdb shows one record per CDR3 protein and no DNA. This repertoire includes approximately 150,000 distinct CDR3 sequences. Sequencing was carried out using blood T cells: a sorted CD56 or NKG2C T cell subset, CD4+ or CD8+ T cells, or bulk PBMC T cells (not recorded which). The receptor source for this set is a young man in good health.

This chain joins TRBV7-9 and TRBJ1-4; TCRdb's assignment of TRBD1 cannot be checked, as there is no DNA. The CDR3 runs to 14 residues. Germline V CDR1 and CDR2: SEHNR, FQNEAQ (reference sequence). CDR3 sequence: CASRTGATNEKLFF.

The V and J genes are TRBV7-6 and TRBJ2-6; the D call of TRBD1 rests on TCRdb alone, since no DNA is present to check it. CDR1 SGHVS and CDR2 FNYEAQ come from the germline V gene. This CDR3 region has 19 residues. CDR3 sequence reads: CASSLAFGQGSSGANVLTF.

This chain uses TRBV5-1 with TRBJ2-3; TCRdb reports TRBD1, a call that lacks DNA to check it against. CDR3 size: 14 residues. The germline CDR1 and CDR2 sequences are SGHRS and YFSETQ. The CDR3 reads CASIPGQGGDTQYF.

The chain uses TRBV12-3 or TRBV12-4 and TRBJ2-1; TCRdb reports TRBD2, a call that lacks DNA to check it against. This CDR3 region has 13 residues. CDR3 sequence reads: CASSLAGGDEQFF.

This chain uses TRBV6-2 or TRBV6-3 with TRBJ2-2; TCRdb selects TRBD2, and the lack of DNA leaves this call unchecked. Germline-derived CDR1 and CDR2 are MNHEY and SVGEGT. The CDR3 loop spans 14 amino acids. The CDR3 spells CASSPGTDAGELFF.

V and J are TRBV15 and TRBJ2-1; the TCRdb call, TRBD2, lacks DNA for checking. CDR3 size: 17 residues. The V gene's germline CDR1 is LNHNV and CDR2 YYDKDF (reference sequence). CDR3 residues: CATSIGRTSGTYNEQFF.

The gene calls are TRBV11-2 and TRBJ2-2. The CDR3 contains 13 residues. Looked up from germline, CDR1 is SGHAT and CDR2 is FQNNGV. The CDR3 reads CASSLDAYGELFF.

The chain combines TRBV4-2 with TRBJ2-1; with no DNA, the TCRdb D assignment of TRBD1 cannot be verified. The CDR3 sequence is 13 residues long. In germline, CDR1 is LGHNA, CDR2 YNFKEQ. Here the CDR3 reads CASSQPAAHEQFF.

The rearrangement links TRBV6-5 to TRBJ2-7; the TRBD2 assignment by TCRdb is unverifiable without DNA. This CDR3 is 15 amino acids long. Per germline, CDR1 MNHEY and CDR2 SVGAGI. The CDR3 here is CASSSVGLAGAEQYF.

V is TRBV7-6 and J is TRBJ2-3; TCRdb selects TRBD2, and the lack of DNA leaves this call unchecked. CDR1 and CDR2 from the germline V gene are SGHVS and FNYEAQ. The CDR3 totals 15 residues. The CDR3 protein is CASSPGTSGDDTQYF.

This chain uses TRBV6-2 or TRBV6-3 with TRBJ2-7; the D gene TCRdb calls, TRBD2, cannot be checked with no DNA. Germline values: CDR1 MNHEY, CDR2 SVGEGT. This CDR3 has 16 residues. CDR3 region: CASSPDIAGPSYEQYF.

This chain uses TRBV6-5 with TRBJ1-6; TCRdb returns TRBD1, unconfirmable since there is no DNA. CDR1 is MNHEY and CDR2 is SVGAGI in the germline V gene. The CDR3 is 12 amino acids. The CDR3 here is CATQGQDSPLHF.

The chain combines TRBV6-2 or TRBV6-3 with TRBJ2-1. The CDR3 sequence is 13 residues long. Per the germline V gene, CDR1 is MNHEY and CDR2 is SVGEGT. CDR3 amino acids: CASTGTSYNEQFF.

The chain couples TRBV28 to TRBJ2-7; TCRdb lists TRBD2, though no DNA is available to test this call. This CDR3 is built from 14 residues. Germline V gives CDR1 MDHEN, CDR2 SYDVKM. The CDR3 protein is CASSFQAGDYEQYF.

This chain connects TRBV20-1 to TRBJ2-5; TCRdb indicates TRBD2, and absent DNA this call remains unverified. This CDR3 region has 16 residues. Germline values: CDR1 DFQATT, CDR2 SNEGSKA (reference sequence). The CDR3 is CSASDRAAGVLETQYF.

The chain is built from TRBV20-1 and TRBJ2-2; TCRdb names TRBD1, which stays unverified in the absence of DNA. CDR1 and CDR2 from the germline V gene are DFQATT and SNEGSKA (reference sequence). There are 16 residues in the CDR3. Here the CDR3 reads CSARVLGRDDTGELFF.

This rearrangement joins TRBV18 to TRBJ2-3. The CDR3 contains 13 residues. From germline, CDR1 is KGHSH and CDR2 LQKENI. The CDR3 region is CASSRPVADTQYF.

This chain uses TRBV4-2 with TRBJ2-5. From germline, CDR1 is LGHNA and CDR2 YNFKEQ. The length of the CDR3 is 12 residues. The CDR3: CASSQDRETQYF.

The rearrangement uses TRBV12-3 or TRBV12-4 and TRBJ2-2; TCRdb's D gene call, TRBD1, goes unchecked for lack of DNA. The CDR3 covers 14 residues. This CDR3 is CASGTARGAGELFF.

The chain links TRBV6-1 to TRBJ2-3; TCRdb reports TRBD2, a call that lacks DNA to check it against. Germline V lookup: CDR1 MNHNS, CDR2 SASEGT. The CDR3 length is 15 residues. The CDR3 region is CASTALAYSTDTQYF.

The CDR3 loop reads CASSLPDAYEQYF. V and J are TRBV4-1 and TRBJ2-7. Looked up from germline, CDR1 is MGHRA and CDR2 is YSYEKL. This CDR3 is 13 amino acids long.

This chain joins TRBV27 and TRBJ2-2; TCRdb picks TRBD2, but there is no DNA to check that call. The CDR3 spans 15 residues. Germline V gives CDR1 MNHEY, CDR2 SMNVEV (reference sequence). Here the CDR3 reads CASSTTSGRPGELFF.

This chain joins TRBV2 and TRBJ2-3; with no DNA, the TCRdb D assignment of TRBD1 cannot be verified. CDR3 length: 17 residues. Germline V gene data show CDR1 as SNHLY and CDR2 as FYNNEI. This CDR3 reads CASSEASQGGGTDTQYF.

The V gene is TRBV5-5, the J gene TRBJ2-7. Germline-derived CDR1 and CDR2 are SGHKS and YYEKEE (reference sequence). This CDR3 has 15 amino acids. CDR3 loop: CASSSKTYGSYEQYF. Using reference TRBV5-5 and TRBJ2-7 for the parts outside the CDR3, the full variable domain is DAGVTQSPTHLIKTRGQQVTLRCSPISGHKSVSWYQQVLGQGPQFIFQYYEKEERGRGNFPDRFSARQFPNYSSELNVNALLLGDSALYLCASSSKTYGSYEQYFGPGTRLTVT.

CDR3 protein: CASSLPNQETQYF. The V and J genes are TRBV13 and TRBJ2-5. The V gene's germline CDR1 is PRHDT and CDR2 FYEKMQ (reference sequence). The CDR3 covers 13 residues.

The genes are TRBV19 and TRBJ1-4. The CDR3 is 14 amino acids. Germline CDR1 LNHDA, CDR2 SQIVND (reference sequence). CDR3 loop: CASTIAATNEKLFF.

The gene calls are TRBV29-1 and TRBJ2-1; no DNA is available, so the TRBD2 call from TCRdb remains unchecked. This CDR3 comprises 15 residues. Germline CDR1 is SQVTM and CDR2 is ANQGSEA. CDR3: CSVEGTSGAYNEQFF.

The chain carries TRBV11-1 and TRBJ2-1; TCRdb selects TRBD1, and the lack of DNA leaves this call unchecked. CDR3 length equals 17 residues. CDR1 and CDR2 from the germline V gene are SGHAT and FQDESV (reference sequence). The CDR3 is CASSISPLRTGEDEQFF.

This chain uses TRBV2 with TRBJ1-1. Germline V gene lookup returns CDR1 SNHLY and CDR2 FYNNEI. The CDR3 contains 13 residues. The CDR3 protein is CASSDLMNTEAFF.

The chain joins TRBV20-1 to TRBJ1-2. The CDR3 sequence is 13 residues long. Germline assignment: CDR1 DFQATT and CDR2 SNEGSKA (reference sequence). This chain's CDR3 is CSAERRFIDGYTF.

The rearrangement joins TRBV5-1 to TRBJ1-2. This CDR3 has 13 residues. The germline V gene has CDR1 SGHRS and CDR2 YFSETQ. The chain's CDR3 is CASSLRSNYGYTF.

V gene TRBV27 combines with J gene TRBJ2-3; TCRdb picks TRBD1, but there is no DNA to check that call. The CDR3 runs 16 residues. Germline loops: CDR1 MNHEY, CDR2 SMNVEV (reference sequence). The CDR3: CASSPPGQGAADTQYF.